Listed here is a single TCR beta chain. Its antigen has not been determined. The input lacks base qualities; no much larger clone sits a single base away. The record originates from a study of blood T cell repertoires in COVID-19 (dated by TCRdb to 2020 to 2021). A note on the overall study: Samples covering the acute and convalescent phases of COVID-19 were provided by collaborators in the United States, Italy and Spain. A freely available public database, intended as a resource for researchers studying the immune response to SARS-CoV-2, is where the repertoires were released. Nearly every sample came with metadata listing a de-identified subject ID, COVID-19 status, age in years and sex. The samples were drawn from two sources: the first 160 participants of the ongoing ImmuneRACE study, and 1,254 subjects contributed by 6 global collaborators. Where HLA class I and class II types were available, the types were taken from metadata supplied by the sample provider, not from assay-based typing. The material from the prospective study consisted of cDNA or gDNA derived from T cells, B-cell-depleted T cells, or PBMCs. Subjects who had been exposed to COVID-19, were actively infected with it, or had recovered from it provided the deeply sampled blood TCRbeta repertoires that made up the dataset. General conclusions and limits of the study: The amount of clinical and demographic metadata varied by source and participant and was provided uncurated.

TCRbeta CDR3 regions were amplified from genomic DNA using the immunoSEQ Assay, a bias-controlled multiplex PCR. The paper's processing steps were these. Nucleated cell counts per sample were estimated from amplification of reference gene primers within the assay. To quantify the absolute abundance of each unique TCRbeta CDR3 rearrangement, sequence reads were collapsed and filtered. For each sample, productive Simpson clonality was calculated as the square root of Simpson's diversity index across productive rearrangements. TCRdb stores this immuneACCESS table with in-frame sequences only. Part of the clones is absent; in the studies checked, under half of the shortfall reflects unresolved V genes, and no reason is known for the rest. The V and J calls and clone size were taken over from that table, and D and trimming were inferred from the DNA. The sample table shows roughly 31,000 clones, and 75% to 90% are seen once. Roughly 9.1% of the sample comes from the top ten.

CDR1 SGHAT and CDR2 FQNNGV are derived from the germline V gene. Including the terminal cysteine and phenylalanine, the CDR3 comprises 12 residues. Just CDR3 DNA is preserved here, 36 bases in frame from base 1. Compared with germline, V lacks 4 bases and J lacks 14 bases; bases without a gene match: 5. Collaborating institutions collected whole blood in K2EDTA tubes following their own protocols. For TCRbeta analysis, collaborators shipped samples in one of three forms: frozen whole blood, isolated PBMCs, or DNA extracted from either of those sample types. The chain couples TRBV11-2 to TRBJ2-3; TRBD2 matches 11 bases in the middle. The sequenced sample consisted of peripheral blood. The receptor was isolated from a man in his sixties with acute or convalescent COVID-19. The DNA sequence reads TGTGCCAGCAGCTCAACTAGCGGGAGAAGGTATTTT. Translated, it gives CASSSTSGRRYF.